The 29 T cell receptor beta chains presented below share a single source sample, sequenced in a study of blood T cell repertoires in COVID-19 (dated by TCRdb to about 2020). Library construction relied on the immunoSEQ multiplex PCR assay. The table was pulled from immuneACCESS by TCRdb, which kept in-frame rearrangements only. Such tables lose some clones; where checked, under half of the loss comes from unresolved V genes, and the rest has no known cause. This sample gives about 280,000 clones in total; 70% to 90% of them show up just once. The ten largest account for around 13% of the sample. Source material: peripheral blood. All receptors derive from a woman aged 70-85 years with COVID-19, enrolled during active disease.

The J gene is TRBJ2-5, the V gene TRBV7-2, with a tentative D call TRBD2 (5 bases). This CDR3 has 14 residues. V shed 1 base and J shed 5 bases, with 11 bases lying between them. CDR1 and CDR2 from the germline V gene are SGHTA and FQGNSA. CDR3 bases: TGTGCCAGCAGCTTAGAGAGGGATGCGGAGACCCAGTACTTC. Amino acids: CASSLERDAETQYF.

The sample holds one count of this clone. This chain joins TRBV24-1 and TRBJ2-5; the match to TRBD1 covers 8 bases. The CDR3 consists of 14 residues. The V segment lost 5 bases and the J segment 5 bases; nucleotides outside the gene matches: 6. Germline values: CDR1 KGHDR, CDR2 SFDVKD. In nucleotides, the CDR3 is TGTGCCACCAGTGTTCAGGGGGCGGCTGAGACCCAGTACTTC. This encodes CATSVQGAAETQYF.

This chain connects TRBV4-3 to TRBJ1-1, with unresolved D. V shed 0 bases and J shed 1 base, with 6 bases lying between them. CDR1 and CDR2 from the germline V gene are LGHNA and YSLEER. The CDR3 runs to 14 residues. CDR3 in amino acids: CASSQDNRNTEAFF. CDR3 nucleotides: TGCGCCAGCAGCCAAGATAACAGGAACACTGAAGCTTTCTTT.

The rearrangement uses TRBV2 and TRBJ2-7, with D perhaps TRBD2 (5 bases). The CDR3 is 14 amino acids. The ends were cut back, 7 bases at V and 2 bases at J, with 15 bases in the middle. The germline V gene has CDR1 SNHLY and CDR2 FYNNEI. CDR3 nucleotides: TGTGCCAGCACTCCCGACGGGAAGCCCTACGAGCAGTACTTC. Amino acid sequence: CASTPDGKPYEQYF.

This CDR3 is CASSGYLDRNQPQHF. As DNA, the CDR3 is TGTGCCAGCAGCGGGTACCTGGATCGCAATCAGCCCCAGCATTTT. The chain couples TRBV6-5 to TRBJ1-5, with D unresolved. V lost 6 bases to trimming and J lost 2 bases, with 14 bases between them. Germline V gene data show CDR1 as MNHEY and CDR2 as SVGAGI. This CDR3 spans 15 amino acids.

The rearrangement joins TRBV18 to TRBJ2-2; possible D gene TRBD2, 5 bases. Trimming pared 1 base from V and 4 bases from J, leaving 10 bases between. Germline V lookup: CDR1 KGHSH, CDR2 LQKENI. This CDR3 is built from 15 residues. In DNA, the CDR3 is TGTGCCAGCTCACCACGAGAGGGTGGCACCGGGGAGCTGTTTTTT. It translates to CASSPREGGTGELFF.

This rearrangement joins TRBV6-6 to TRBJ1-1; weak D call: TRBD1 (5 bases). The V end lost 6 bases, the J end lost 4 bases, and 15 bases lay between the germline ends. Germline loops: CDR1 MNHNY, CDR2 SVGAGI (reference sequence). The length of the CDR3 is 14 residues. CDR3 sequence (DNA): TGTGCCAGCAGCCGAGTAGGGGATGGCACTGAAGCTTTCTTT. Its protein is CASSRVGDGTEAFF.

The rearrangement joins TRBV7-9 to TRBJ1-1, with a weak D call TRBD1 (6 bases). Germline V gives CDR1 SEHNR, CDR2 FQNEAQ (reference sequence). Deletions cut 3 bases from V and 3 bases from J, with 11 bases between. There are 14 residues in the CDR3. Written as DNA, the CDR3 is TGTGCCAGCAGCTTTTGGGCAGGGGACACTGAAGCTTTCTTT. This sequence encodes CASSFWAGDTEAFF. Filled out from reference TRBV7-9 and TRBJ1-1, the complete variable domain reads DTGVSQNPRHKITKRGQNVTFRCDPISEHNRLYWYRQTLGQGPEFLTYFQNEAQLEKSRLLSDRFSAERPKGSFSTLEIQRTEQGDSAMYLCASSFWAGDTEAFFGQGTRLTVV.

The count of this clone is one. The chain is built from TRBV7-9 and TRBJ2-3; D not certain. V was shortened by 3 bases and J by 3 bases, with 7 bases between the two germline ends. Per germline, CDR1 SEHNR and CDR2 FQNEAQ (reference sequence). The CDR3 consists of 13 residues. CDR3 region: CASSFSGTDTQYF. CDR3 in DNA: TGTGCCAGCAGCTTCTCCGGGACAGATACGCAGTATTTT.

The chain links TRBV19 to TRBJ2-7; 9 nucleotides line up with TRBD2. V lost 3 bases, J lost 4 bases, and 10 bases stayed unmatched. From germline, CDR1 is LNHDA and CDR2 SQIVND (reference sequence). The CDR3 loop spans 16 amino acids. The CDR3 nucleotides read TGTGCCAGTAGTATTGGAGGCGGGGGGGCCACTTACGAGCAGTACTTC. Encoded protein: CASSIGGGGATYEQYF.

The chain couples TRBV3-1 (or the pseudogene TRBV3-2) to TRBJ2-2, with 8 positions matching TRBD1. The length of the CDR3 is 14 residues. The trim removed 8 bases at V and 1 base at J, leaving 3 bases unmatched. Per the germline V gene, CDR1 is LGHDT and CDR2 is YNNKEL (reference sequence). The CDR3 sequence is CASCDRGNTGELFF. The DNA of the CDR3 is TGTGCCAGCTGCGACAGGGGGAACACCGGGGAGCTGTTTTTT.

Only a few counts were recorded for this clone. The chain has TRBV2 and TRBJ1-6; D not resolved. V was cut by 4 bases and J by 4 bases, with 11 bases left in between. Germline V CDR1 and CDR2: SNHLY, FYNNEI. There are 15 residues in the CDR3. CDR3 nucleotides: TGTGCCAGCAGTGCGACGGAGAGTTATAATTCACCCCTCCACTTT. Translated: CASSATESYNSPLHF.

The V call is TRBV29-1, the J call TRBJ2-7; 8 bases fit TRBD2. The length of the CDR3 is 12 residues. Losses at the gene ends were 3 bases for V and 5 bases for J; bases not matched to a gene: 3. Germline assignment: CDR1 SQVTM and CDR2 ANQGSEA. The CDR3: CSVEGLGNEQYF. The CDR3 bases are TGCAGCGTTGAGGGACTAGGCAACGAGCAGTACTTC.

The genes are TRBV11-2 and TRBJ1-5; the D gene is possibly TRBD1 (5 bases). Germline lookup yields CDR1 SGHAT and CDR2 FQNNGV. V was clipped by 4 bases and J by 7 bases, with 17 bases between them. This CDR3 comprises 15 residues. The CDR3 here is CASSSAVGAGQPQHF. The CDR3 DNA reads as TGTGCCAGCAGCTCCGCCGTAGGGGCAGGCCAGCCCCAGCATTTT.

The sample holds one count of this clone. The chain links TRBV24-1 to TRBJ2-7, with a weak D call TRBD2 (6 bases). This CDR3 is built from 13 residues. Between the trimmed V and J ends, which lost 5 bases and 3 bases, there was a span of 10 bases. The germline CDR1 and CDR2 sequences are KGHDR and SFDVKD. The CDR3 DNA sequence: TGTGCCACCAGTGGGGGGGACCGCTACGAGCAGTACTTC. It translates to CATSGGDRYEQYF.

In the case of this clone: This same CDR3 is encoded by further DNA sequences in the sample. This chain uses TRBV24-1 with TRBJ2-1, with TRBD2 identical over 7 bases. The germline V gene has CDR1 KGHDR and CDR2 SFDVKD. This CDR3 comprises 16 residues. With 0 bases clipped from V and 1 base from J, the junction kept 2 bases outside the gene matches. The CDR3 DNA sequence: TGTGCCACCAGTGATTTGCGCGGGGGATCCTACAATGAGCAGTTCTTC. The encoded protein is CATSDLRGGSYNEQFF.

The chain recombines TRBV9 with TRBJ1-4, with TRBD1 matching over 7 bases. J lost 3 bases, V lost 3 bases, and 2 bases had no gene match. The germline CDR1 and CDR2 sequences are SGDLS and YYNGEE. This CDR3 is 14 amino acids long. Here the CDR3 reads CASSADRANEKLFF. The CDR3 DNA sequence: TGTGCCAGCAGCGCAGACAGGGCTAATGAAAAACTGTTTTTT.

This clone has only one observation. This sample also contains other DNA sequences that code for the same CDR3. The J gene is TRBJ1-1, the V gene TRBV18, with TRBD1 identical over 10 bases. CDR3 length equals 15 residues. From germline, CDR1 is KGHSH and CDR2 LQKENI. The J segment lost 1 base and the V segment lost 3 bases, leaving 2 bases of the junction unmatched. Here the CDR3 DNA reads TGTGCCAGCTCACCTCGGACAGGGGGGAACACTGAAGCTTTCTTT. Amino acids: CASSPRTGGNTEAFF.

The chain employs TRBV20-1 and TRBJ1-4; weak D call: TRBD1 (5 bases). The CDR3 is 11 residues long. Looked up from germline, CDR1 is DFQATT and CDR2 is SNEGSKA (reference sequence). V gave up 5 bases and J gave up 13 bases, with 14 bases separating them. CDR3 sequence: CSARSAQGLFF. The CDR3 nucleotides are TGCAGTGCTCGGTCAGCCCAGGGACTGTTTTTT.

This chain joins TRBV21-1 and TRBJ2-5; TRBD2 is the table's D call, not checked against the DNA. TRBV21-1 is termed a pseudogene. The length of the CDR3 is 15 residues. The CDR3 sequence is CASSKVETPQETQYF. The DNA for the CDR3 is TGTGCCAGCAGCAAAGTGGAGACGCCCCAAGAGACCCAGTACTTC.

This chain links TRBV19 with TRBJ2-5; 8 positions match TRBD1. The CDR3 covers 18 residues. The V gene's germline CDR1 is LNHDA and CDR2 SQIVND (reference sequence). Trimming removed 5 bases from V and 5 bases from J; junction bases left unmatched: 19. The CDR3 here is CASSHLRRFRDRLETQYF. CDR3 coding DNA: TGTGCCAGTAGTCATTTACGCCGATTCCGGGACAGGCTGGAGACCCAGTACTTC.

The chain couples TRBV7-3 to TRBJ2-2, with 8 bases matching TRBD2. V shed 5 bases and J 0 bases; nucleotides not matched to a gene: 8. The CDR3 has 17 amino acids. Germline values: CDR1 SGHTA, CDR2 FQGTGA. The CDR3 spells CASSALLAVANTGELFF. The CDR3 DNA sequence: TGTGCCAGCAGCGCCTTACTAGCGGTCGCGAACACCGGGGAGCTGTTTTTT.

The chain couples TRBV23-1 to TRBJ2-7; 7 nucleotides line up with TRBD1. TRBV23-1 is an open reading frame, and its role is uncertain. The CDR3 consists of 13 residues. Trimming cost V 6 bases and J 7 bases; bases outside gene matches: 9. CDR3 sequence reads: CASRRDSLWEQYF. Here the CDR3 DNA reads TGCGCCAGCAGGAGGGACAGTCTTTGGGAGCAGTACTTC.

V gene TRBV28 combines with J gene TRBJ1-4; 8 nucleotides align to TRBD1. The length of the CDR3 is 14 residues. The V gene end was trimmed by 6 bases and the J gene end by 8 bases; junction bases not matched to a gene: 8. Germline V CDR1 and CDR2: MDHEN, SYDVKM. This CDR3 is CASSPDREGEKLFF. In DNA form, the CDR3 reads TGTGCCAGCAGCCCGGACAGGGAAGGGGAAAAACTGTTTTTT.

CDR3 sequence (DNA): TGTGCCAGCAAGGGTCGCGGGGGGGAGACCCAGTACTTC. The encoded protein is CASKGRGGETQYF. This chain joins TRBV2 and TRBJ2-5; 8 bases agree with TRBD2. J was trimmed by 5 bases and V by 7 bases; bases with no gene match: 6. Germline CDR1 SNHLY, CDR2 FYNNEI. The CDR3 has 13 amino acids.

The chain joins TRBV24-1 to TRBJ1-2, with D possibly matching TRBD1 (6 bases). V lost 6 bases and J lost 4, with 11 bases in between. There are 13 residues in the CDR3. Germline CDR1 reads KGHDR; CDR2 reads SFDVKD. This chain's CDR3 is CATSPSRGYGYTF. The DNA for the CDR3 is TGTGCCACCAGTCCGTCCAGGGGCTATGGCTACACCTTC.

The V gene is TRBV5-1, the J gene TRBJ1-1, with D possibly matching TRBD1 (5 bases). With 0 bases removed from V and 0 bases from J, the gap between germline ends came to 12 bases. The CDR3 contains 16 residues. The germline gives CDR1 SGHRS, CDR2 YFSETQ. The CDR3 loop reads CASSLEGGVLNTEAFF. The CDR3 nucleotides are TGCGCCAGCAGCTTGGAGGGAGGGGTCCTGAACACTGAAGCTTTCTTT. Together with reference TRBV5-1 and TRBJ1-1, the CDR3 gives the full variable domain: KAGVTQTPRYLIKTRGQQVTLSCSPISGHRSVSWYQQTPGQGLQFLFEYFSETQRNKGNFPGRFSGRQFSNSRSEMNVSTLELGDSALYLCASSLEGGVLNTEAFFGQGTRLTVV.

This chain connects TRBV2 to TRBJ1-2, with a possible D match to TRBD1 (5 bases). V was cut by 6 bases and J by 7 bases, with 15 bases left in between. The CDR3 contains 13 residues. Germline-derived CDR1 and CDR2 are SNHLY and FYNNEI. CDR3 amino acids: CASSALVGGGYTF. CDR3 in DNA: TGTGCCAGCAGCGCCCTAGTGGGGGGTGGCTACACCTTC. The complete variable domain, with remaining parts taken from reference TRBV2 and TRBJ1-2, reads EPEVTQTPSHQVTQMGQEVILRCVPISNHLYFYWYRQILGQKVEFLVSFYNNEISEKSEIFDDQFSVERPDGSNFTLKIRSTKLEDSAMYFCASSALVGGGYTFGSGTRLTVV.

V is TRBV6-5 and J is TRBJ1-6, with D maybe TRBD1 (6 bases). The germline V gene has CDR1 MNHEY and CDR2 SVGAGI. The CDR3 length is 15 residues. V was pared by 8 bases and J by 7 bases, with 18 bases between. The CDR3 DNA sequence: TGTGCCAGCGCGCGGACAGACGTAGAGAATTCACCCCTCCACTTT. Encoded protein: CASARTDVENSPLHF.